These 4 T cell receptor beta chains were all obtained from the same sample, sequenced in a study of cytomegalovirus exposure and HLA in healthy donors. The method was immunoSEQ multiplex PCR; TCRdb's version includes in-frame clones alone and lacks a portion of them. The sample consists of fewer than 75,000 clones, around 96% of them appearing once. Sequencing was done on a sample of PBMCs. The origin of the receptors is a man between 18 and 35 years old in good health and CMV-seronegative.

This clone came up once. CDR3 DNA sequence: TGTGCCAGTAGTGTTACAGGGGCAGGCGAGCAGTACTTC. This translates into CASSVTGAGEQYF. The chain combines TRBV19 with TRBJ2-7; TRBD1 matches at 7 bases. With 5 bases clipped from V and 6 bases from J, the junction kept 7 bases outside the gene matches. CDR1 is LNHDA and CDR2 is SQIVND in the germline V gene (reference sequence). The CDR3 has 13 amino acids.

This chain uses TRBV27 with TRBJ1-2, with 8 bases lining up with TRBD1. V shed 4 bases and J 6 bases; nucleotides not matched to a gene: 7. There are 14 residues in the CDR3. The germline V gene has CDR1 MNHEY and CDR2 SMNVEV (reference sequence). In DNA, the CDR3 is TGTGCCAGCAGTTCCAGGACAGGGCTGGATGGCTACACCTTC. It translates to CASSSRTGLDGYTF.

This chain links TRBV11-2 with TRBJ1-2; D remains ambiguous. Germline V gives CDR1 SGHAT, CDR2 FQNNGV. V was cut by 0 bases and J by 5 bases, with 13 bases left in between. CDR3 length: 15 amino acids. In DNA form, the CDR3 reads TGTGCCAGCAGCTTAGAGGTGGGAGATAAGTATGGCTACACCTTC. Translated, it gives CASSLEVGDKYGYTF.

J is TRBJ2-7 and V is TRBV4-1; the D is unclear. Germline CDR1 reads MGHRA; CDR2 reads YSYEKL. The CDR3 runs to 14 residues. V was clipped by 5 bases and J by 2 bases, with 13 bases between them. DNA of the CDR3: TGCGCCAGCAGCGTTTCGGGTATAACCTACGAGCAGTACTTC. It is translated as CASSVSGITYEQYF.